This T cell receptor (beta chain) was sequenced for a study of blood T cell repertoires in COVID-19 (dated by TCRdb to the early 2020s). About the study as a whole: Collaborator samples came from the United States, Italy and Spain and covered acute and convalescent phases of COVID-19. The material from the prospective study consisted of cDNA or gDNA derived from T cells, B-cell-depleted T cells, or PBMCs. Deeply sampled blood TCRbeta repertoires from subjects exposed to, actively infected with, or recovered from COVID-19 were included in the dataset. The repertoires were made available in a free public database intended to serve as a resource for research on the immune response to SARS-CoV-2. The samples were drawn from two sources: the first 160 participants of the ongoing ImmuneRACE study, and 950 to 1,500 subjects contributed by 6 global collaborators. Sample metadata almost always included a de-identified subject ID, COVID-19 status, age in years and sex. Where HLA class I and class II types were available, the types were taken from metadata supplied by the sample provider, not from assay-based typing. What the study reported, not specific to this receptor: How much clinical and demographic metadata was included differed by source and by participant, and the metadata was provided uncurated.

Samples from volunteer blood donors who had recovered from COVID-19 were contributed by a second Seattle source. Whole blood was collected in K2EDTA tubes by collaborating institutions according to the institutions' own protocols. For TCRbeta analysis, collaborator samples were shipped as frozen whole blood, as isolated PBMCs, or as DNA extracted from either sample type. For this clone: Its binding antigen is unknown. The sample holds no much larger clone one base away, and base qualities are not on file.

TCRbeta CDR3 regions were amplified from genomic DNA using the immunoSEQ Assay, a bias-controlled multiplex PCR. On the study's bioinformatics: The number of nucleated cells in each sample was estimated by amplification of reference gene primers within the assay. To quantify the absolute abundance of each unique TCRbeta CDR3 rearrangement, sequence reads were collapsed and filtered. For each sample, productive Simpson clonality was calculated by taking the square root of Simpson's diversity index across productive rearrangements. What TCRdb holds here is the immuneACCESS table cut down to in-frame rearrangements. Part of the clones is not present; checked against another copy, under half of the missing clones reflect an unresolved V gene, and the others are unexplained. V, J and clone size reflect that table, while D and trimming were determined from the DNA. The sample table shows under 300,000 clones, and 65% to 90% are seen once. Approximately 2.3% of the sample lies in the top ten.

CDR1 is given as DFQATT and CDR2 as SNEGSKA, both from the germline V gene (reference sequence). From the cysteine through the phenylalanine, the CDR3 covers 15 amino acids. Only the CDR3 part of the read is kept: 45 bases, read in frame from the first base. V ends up 3 bases short and J 3 bases short, with an unmatched junction base count of 4. This clonotype was sampled from a man between 35 and 55 years old who had recovered from COVID-19. The source material was peripheral blood. The chain was built from TRBV20-1 and TRBJ2-3, and TRBD2 aligns with 12 junction nucleotides. The sequence in DNA is TGCAGTGCTAGTTCAGGACTAGCGGGAACAGATACGCAGTATTTT. Translated, this is CSASSGLAGTDTQYF.